The 13 T cell receptor beta chains in this list originate from one sample, sequenced in a study of beta chain features in type 1 diabetes. General study findings and limits: Shortening of TCRB CDR3s, moderate but significant, appeared in all four CD4+ subsets of Type 1 diabetes patients.

Every bit of the isolated RNA underwent reverse transcription, so sequencing read expressed TCRB transcripts. Measured with immunoSEQ multiplex PCR; TCRdb has only the in-frame clones, and not every one. The sample has 300,000 to 400,000 clones; around 9.3% are singletons. Their antigens remain unidentified. Sample: central memory CD4+ T cells from blood. The receptor source for this set is a man younger than 40 with type 1 diabetes.

The chain uses TRBV7-6 and TRBJ2-1; possibly TRBD1 for D (5 bases). There are 15 residues in the CDR3. The V and J ends lost 5 bases and 8 bases respectively, with 19 bases between them. Per the germline V gene, CDR1 is SGHVS and CDR2 is FNYEAQ. This chain's CDR3 is CASSPTYSATDEQFF. Here the CDR3 DNA reads TGTGCCAGCAGCCCGACTTACTCAGCGACAGATGAGCAGTTCTTC.

CDR3 in amino acids: CASSSRGDANQPQHF. CDR3 nucleotides: TGTGCCAGCAGCTCCCGGGGGGACGCGAATCAGCCCCAGCATTTT. J is TRBJ1-5 and V is TRBV7-2, with a possible D match to TRBD1 (5 bases). This CDR3 is built from 15 residues. The V and J ends lost 4 bases and 4 bases respectively, with 14 bases between them. Per the germline V gene, CDR1 is SGHTA and CDR2 is FQGNSA.

The chain employs TRBV9 and TRBJ2-2; D ambiguous. The germline V gene has CDR1 SGDLS and CDR2 YYNGEE. The V end lost 0 bases, the J end lost 0 bases, and 9 bases lay between the germline ends. CDR3 length: 16 residues. The CDR3 is CASSVAPDANTGELFF. The CDR3 DNA is TGTGCCAGCAGCGTAGCTCCCGACGCGAACACCGGGGAGCTGTTTTTT.

This chain uses TRBV5-1 with TRBJ2-3; 7 bases are shared with TRBD1. This CDR3 has 14 amino acids. The V gene end was trimmed by 0 bases and the J gene end by 4 bases; junction bases not matched to a gene: 2. Germline V lookup: CDR1 SGHRS, CDR2 YFSETQ. CDR3 DNA: TGCGCCAGCAGCTTGGAAGGGGGCGCAGATACGCAGTATTTT. Its protein product is CASSLEGGADTQYF.

The table lists this clone with many counts. V and J are TRBV2 and TRBJ2-1; D not certain. In germline, CDR1 is SNHLY, CDR2 FYNNEI. This CDR3 contains 14 residues. V dropped 3 bases and J dropped 3 bases, with 9 bases sitting between them. In DNA, the CDR3 is TGTGCCAGCAGTGAGGATGGCATCTACAATGAGCAGTTCTTC. Residues: CASSEDGIYNEQFF.

The V call is TRBV9, the J call TRBJ2-1; 11 nucleotides agree with TRBD2. This CDR3 has 16 amino acids. The V gene's germline CDR1 is SGDLS and CDR2 YYNGEE. Trimming took 5 bases from V and 8 from J; bases not matched to a gene: 12. This CDR3 reads CASRPYETSGMYEQFF. For the CDR3, the DNA is TGTGCCAGCAGACCATACGAGACTAGCGGGATGTATGAGCAGTTCTTC. Complete variable domain (other parts from reference TRBV9 and TRBJ2-1): DSGVTQTPKHLITATGQRVTLRCSPRSGDLSVYWYQQSLDQGLQFLIQYYNGEERAKGNILERFSAQQFPDLHSELNLSSLELGDSALYFCASRPYETSGMYEQFFGPGTRLTVL.

The chain links TRBV25-1 to TRBJ2-5; D not resolved. Trimming left V 3 bases short and J 4 bases short, with 18 bases between. CDR1 and CDR2 from the germline V gene are MGHDK and SYGVNS. This CDR3 comprises 16 residues. The CDR3: CASSDSMGSLGETQYF. The CDR3 bases are TGTGCCAGCAGTGATTCGATGGGTAGTCTTGGAGAGACCCAGTACTTC.

A few counts support this clone. This rearrangement joins TRBV4-2 to TRBJ1-1; 9 bases align to TRBD1. The V gene end was trimmed by 0 bases and the J gene end by 5 bases; junction bases not matched to a gene: 7. Germline V gene data show CDR1 as LGHNA and CDR2 as YNFKEQ. This CDR3 region has 16 residues. In nucleotides, the CDR3 is TGTGCCAGCAGCCAAGATGTTACAGGGGGCACAACTGAAGCTTTCTTT. Amino acid sequence: CASSQDVTGGTTEAFF.

The gene calls are TRBV12-5 and TRBJ1-1, with D uncertain. Trimming removed 8 bases at V and 4 bases at J, with 14 bases between. CDR1 LGHNT and CDR2 FRNRAP come from the germline V gene. The CDR3 runs to 13 residues. The CDR3 sequence is CASSGRQGTEAFF. The CDR3 region has the DNA TGTGCTAGTTCGGGCAGGCAAGGCACTGAAGCTTTCTTT.

The genes are TRBV7-2 and TRBJ2-3, with D tentatively TRBD2 (5 bases). Deletions cut 1 base from V and 0 bases from J, with 8 bases between. In germline, CDR1 is SGHTA, CDR2 FQGNSA. The length of the CDR3 is 15 residues. In DNA form, the CDR3 reads TGTGCCAGCAGCTTAGTTAGCGTGAGCACAGATACGCAGTATTTT. Translation: CASSLVSVSTDTQYF. Together with reference TRBV7-2 and TRBJ2-3, the CDR3 gives the full variable domain: GAGVSQSPSNKVTEKGKDVELRCDPISGHTALYWYRQSLGQGLEFLIYFQGNSAPDKSGLPSDRFSAERTGGSVSTLTIQRTQQEDSAVYLCASSLVSVSTDTQYFGPGTRLTVL.

In this sample, this clone turned up a few times. The chain combines TRBV5-1 with TRBJ2-4; possibly TRBD1 or TRBD2 for D (6 bases each). Germline CDR1 is SGHRS and CDR2 is YFSETQ. This CDR3 is built from 15 residues. Trimming took off 3 bases at V and 5 bases at J, with 15 bases between the two ends. The CDR3, as DNA: TGCGCCAGCAGCTCTGGGGGCGGGGCGCAAAACATTCAGTACTTC. Translated: CASSSGGGAQNIQYF. Full variable domain (rest looked up from reference TRBV5-1 and TRBJ2-4): KAGVTQTPRYLIKTRGQQVTLSCSPISGHRSVSWYQQTPGQGLQFLFEYFSETQRNKGNFPGRFSGRQFSNSRSEMNVSTLELGDSALYLCASSSGGGAQNIQYFGAGTRLSVL.

This clone appeared many times. The V and J genes are TRBV28 and TRBJ1-5; D remains ambiguous. From germline, CDR1 is MDHEN and CDR2 SYDVKM. The CDR3 loop spans 15 amino acids. V was cut by 5 bases and J by 2 bases, with 13 bases left in between. CDR3 protein: CASSPTAAGNQPQHF. Here the CDR3 DNA reads TGTGCCAGCAGTCCTACGGCTGCGGGCAATCAGCCCCAGCATTTT.

This clone was counted only a few times. V gene TRBV6-1 combines with J gene TRBJ1-2; D unclear. The CDR3 spans 11 residues. V was clipped by 6 bases and J by 13 bases, with 15 bases between them. Germline loops: CDR1 MNHNS, CDR2 SASEGT. CDR3 bases: TGTGCCAGCAGGCCGGGCCTGGATTTCACCTTC. It yields the protein CASRPGLDFTF.